This T cell receptor beta chain was recorded in a study of T cell responses to AZD1222 COVID-19 vaccine. Whole-study findings and limits: Scientists sampled the repertoires only once the peak T cell response had passed. Spike-specific TCR breadth rose after two AZD1222 doses, and depth rose as well. Recipients of AZD1222 seropositive at baseline numbered only 5 to 7.

CDR1 MDHEN and CDR2 SYDVKM come from the germline V gene. The CDR3 spans 20 residues. The junction had 15 bases not matched to a gene; V was cut back by 2 bases and J by 0 bases. Measured with immunoSEQ multiplex PCR; TCRdb has only the in-frame clones, and not every one. This table has 150,000 or so clones, over 75% appearing once. As regards this clone: Its antigen is unidentified.

The chain combines TRBV28 with TRBJ1-1; 10 nucleotides align to TRBD1. The source material was peripheral blood, sampled on day 0 of AZD1222 vaccination. The TCR sequence derives from an adult in good health. CDR3 DNA: TGTGCCAGCAGTTTAGGACTTCTCGGGACAGGGGAAATGATGAACACTGAAGCTTTCTTT. It specifies CASSLGLLGTGEMMNTEAFF.